The 3 T cell receptor beta chains below were found in one sample sequenced in a study of blood T cells in healthy people across ages (dated by TCRdb to between 2014 and 2017). The protocol used for the library was 5' RACE. Instrument on record: Illumina HiSeq 2500. The second PCR ran for roughly 7 to 12 cycles and used a J-beta primer mix along with a sample-barcoded 5' primer. TCRdb trimmed public reads at Q25 via fastp, called clones via MiXCR and kept in-frame beta chains. Entries that share a CDR3 protein sequence are merged under the most common genes and DNA. Present in this sample are around 870,000 distinct CDR3 sequences, about 30% of which were seen just once. Approximately 15% of the sample is taken by the ten largest. Sequencing was performed on blood. The receptors were gathered from a woman older than 75 in good health.

There are a few counts of this clonotype. This chain joins TRBV19 and TRBJ2-1; perhaps TRBD1 as D (5 bases). The CDR3 covers 14 residues. Germline values: CDR1 LNHDA, CDR2 SQIVND (reference sequence). Between the trimmed V and J ends, which lost 4 bases and 4 bases, there was a span of 11 bases. CDR3 amino acids: CASSTYRLYNEQFF. The DNA for the CDR3 is TGTGCCAGTAGTACATACAGGTTATACAATGAGCAGTTCTTC.

About this clonotype: Being one base from a much bigger clone, this may be a read error. This chain joins TRBV20-1 and TRBJ2-5; TRBD2 matches 10 bases. The J call is in doubt because the DNA end fits TRBJ2-7 better. The CDR3 consists of 14 residues. CDR1 is DFQATT and CDR2 is SNEGSKA in the germline V gene (reference sequence). The CDR3: CSARDSSGGYEQYF. The CDR3 DNA reads as TGCAGTGCTAGAGATTCTAGCGGGGGCTACGAGCAGTACTTC.

The V call is TRBV12-3 or TRBV12-4, the J call TRBJ1-2; perhaps TRBD1 as D (5 bases). The ends were cut back, 3 bases at V and 0 bases at J, with 17 bases in the middle. CDR3 length equals 17 residues. This CDR3 is CASSFRGRGAANYGYTF. The CDR3 bases are TGTGCCAGCAGTTTTAGAGGTCGAGGGGCAGCTAACTATGGCTACACCTTC.